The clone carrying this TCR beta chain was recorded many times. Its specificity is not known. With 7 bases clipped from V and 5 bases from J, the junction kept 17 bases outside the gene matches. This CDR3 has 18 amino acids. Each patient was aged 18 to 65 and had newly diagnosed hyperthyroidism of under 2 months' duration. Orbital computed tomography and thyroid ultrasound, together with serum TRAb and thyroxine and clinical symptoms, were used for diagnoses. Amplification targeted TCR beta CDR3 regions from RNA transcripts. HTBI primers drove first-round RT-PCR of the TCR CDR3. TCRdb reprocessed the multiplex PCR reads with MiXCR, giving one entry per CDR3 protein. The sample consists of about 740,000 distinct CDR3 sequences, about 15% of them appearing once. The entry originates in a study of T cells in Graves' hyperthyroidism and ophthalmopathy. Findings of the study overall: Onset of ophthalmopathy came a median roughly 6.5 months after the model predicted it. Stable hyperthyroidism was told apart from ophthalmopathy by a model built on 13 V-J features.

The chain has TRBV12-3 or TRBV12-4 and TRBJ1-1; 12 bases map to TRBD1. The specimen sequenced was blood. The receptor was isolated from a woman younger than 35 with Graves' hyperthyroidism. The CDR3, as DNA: TGTGCCAGCATCCCAACCGGTGGGACAGGGGGCGCGTGGACTGAAGCTTTCTTT. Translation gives CASIPTGGTGGAWTEAFF.